The rows below give T cell receptor beta chains drawn from one sample of a study of T-cell reconstitution after alpha-beta-depleted transplantation in children. TCRdb analysed the PCR reads with MiXCR anew, one entry per CDR3 protein. Counted here are fewer than 200,000 distinct CDR3 sequences, approximately 6.6% occurring once; the ten biggest clones make up over 2.5%. The sample here was PBMCs from the stem cell graft donor, taken from the stem cell graft. These receptors were collected from a human donor who donated a stem cell graft to a child with Wiskott-Aldrich syndrome. The CDR3 runs from the conserved cysteine through the conserved F or W. The D gene is left open where the match is weak. Size tells how often a clone was seen (once, few, many) or the class of an expanded clone, and some rows leave it out.

CDR3 DNA | CDR3 protein | J gene | V gene | D gene | clone size
TGTGCCAGCAGTCCCCAGGGTAAGACCCAGTACTTC | CASSPQGKTQYF | TRBJ2-5 | TRBV12-3/TRBV12-4 | - | many
TGTGCCAGCGCCACCATGAACACTGAAGCTTTCTTT | CASATMNTEAFF | TRBJ1-1 | TRBV5-6 | - | few
TGTGCCAGCTCACCCATTGATCGTGAAGCTTTCTTT | CASSPIDREAFF | TRBJ1-1 | TRBV18 | - | few
TGTGCCAGCTCACCACCCCAGACCTTGGTTGGCAATGAGCAGTTCTTC | CASSPPQTLVGNEQFF | TRBJ2-1 | TRBV18 | - | many
TGCAGTGCTAGAGATCGGGCAACCTCCACAGATACGCAGTATTTT | CSARDRATSTDTQYF | TRBJ2-3 | TRBV20-1 | - | many
TGCAGTGCTAGAAGGTGGAGAGACAGCAATCAGCCCCAGCATTTT | CSARRWRDSNQPQHF | TRBJ1-5 | TRBV20-1 | - | many
TGTGCCAGCAGTGATCAGATAAACACCGGGGAGCTGTTTTTT | CASSDQINTGELFF | TRBJ2-2 | TRBV6-1 | - | few
TGCAGTGCTAGAGATGGGACAACTGATGGCTACACCTTC | CSARDGTTDGYTF | TRBJ1-2 | TRBV20-1 | - | many
TGCGCCAGCAGTACGGAGCAGTACTTC | CASSTEQYF | TRBJ2-7 | TRBV23-1 | - | -
TGCGCCAGCAGCTCTTCGGTATACAATGAGCAGTTCTTC | CASSSSVYNEQFF | TRBJ2-1 | TRBV5-1 | - | many
TGTGCCAGCAGTTTAGTGGGGGAGACTGAAGCTTTCTTT | CASSLVGETEAFF | TRBJ1-1 | TRBV6-5 | - | many
TGTGCCAGCAGACCCGCGGGACAGGTCGGTGAAAAACTGTTTTTT | CASRPAGQVGEKLFF | TRBJ1-4 | TRBV12-3/TRBV12-4 | TRBD1 | many
TGTGCCAGCAGTTTATCGATTACCTACGAGCAGTACTTC | CASSLSITYEQYF | TRBJ2-7 | TRBV27 | - | -
TGCGCCAGCAGCTCGGGACAGCTCCAAGAGACCCAGTACTTC | CASSSGQLQETQYF | TRBJ2-5 | TRBV5-1 | TRBD1 | many
TGTGCCAGCTCACCGTCAGGGGATCAGAATTCACCCCTCCACTTT | CASSPSGDQNSPLHF | TRBJ1-6 | TRBV18 | - | many
TGTGCCAGCAGCCCTAGCAACGGCGTCTTGGGGACTGAAGCTTTCTTT | CASSPSNGVLGTEAFF | TRBJ1-1 | TRBV7-9 | - | -
TGTGCCATCAGTTTATGGGCAGGGGGCATTAGCTCTGGGGCCAACGTCCTGACTTTC | CAISLWAGGISSGANVLTF | TRBJ2-6 | TRBV2 | TRBD1 | -
TGTGCCAGCATCTCGCTTACTGAAGCTTTCTTT | CASISLTEAFF | TRBJ1-1 | TRBV3-1 | - | -
TGTGCCATCTCCGTCTACGAGCAGTACTTC | CAISVYEQYF | TRBJ2-7 | TRBV25-1 | - | many